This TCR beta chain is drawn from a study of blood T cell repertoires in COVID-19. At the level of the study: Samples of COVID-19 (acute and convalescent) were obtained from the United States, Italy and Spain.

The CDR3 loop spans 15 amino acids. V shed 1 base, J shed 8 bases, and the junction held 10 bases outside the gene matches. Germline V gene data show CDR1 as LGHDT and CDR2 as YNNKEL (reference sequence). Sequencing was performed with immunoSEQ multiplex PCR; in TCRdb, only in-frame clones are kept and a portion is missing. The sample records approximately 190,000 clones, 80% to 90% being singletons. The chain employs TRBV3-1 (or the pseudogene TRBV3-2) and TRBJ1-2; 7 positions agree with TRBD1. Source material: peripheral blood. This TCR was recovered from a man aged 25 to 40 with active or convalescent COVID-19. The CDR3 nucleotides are TGTGCCAGCAGCCAAGTCGGACAGGCCAGGAGGGGCTACACCTTC. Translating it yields CASSQVGQARRGYTF.